The clone carrying this T cell receptor beta chain has only one observation. The table came from immunoSEQ multiplex PCR; TCRdb's copy has only in-frame clones and leaves some out. The data hold 70,000 to 100,000 clones, with approximately 90% observed a single time. This CDR3 contains 16 residues. From germline, CDR1 is SEHNR and CDR2 FQNEAQ (reference sequence). V shed 9 bases and J shed 5 bases, with 25 bases lying between them. This entry belongs to a study of control samples from healthy donors and cancer patients. The chain recombines TRBV7-9 with TRBJ2-5, with TRBD1 as a possible D gene (6 bases). Material: PBMCs. The source is a woman in her sixties or seventies with head and neck cancer. CDR3 bases: TGTGCCAGTAGCAAGTGGTTGGGGGCGAAGGGGGAGACCCAGTACTTC. Protein sequence: CASSKWLGAKGETQYF. The whole variable domain, filled in from reference TRBV7-9 and TRBJ2-5, reads DTGVSQNPRHKITKRGQNVTFRCDPISEHNRLYWYRQTLGQGPEFLTYFQNEAQLEKSRLLSDRFSAERPKGSFSTLEIQRTEQGDSAMYLCASSKWLGAKGETQYFGPGTRLLVL.